A single T cell receptor beta chain is shown here with its context. Its antigen is currently unknown. The same CDR3 is also encoded by other DNA sequences in this sample. This sample is part of a study of shared clonotypes between healthy human individuals. The study, taken as a whole, reports: Represented diversity (both genetic and exposure-history) was limited by the small number of donors. Unshared clonotypes carried lower generation probabilities than those common to all four donors. Read depth was anticipated to influence clonotype sharing among donors.

A CD45RA-negative memory subset and a CD45RA+ naive subset were separated from the CD4+ cells. This table comes from immunoSEQ multiplex PCR, and its TCRdb copy is limited to in-frame clones, with some not included. The sample yields about 1.5 million clones, around 98% seen once. CDR1 and CDR2 from the germline V gene are SGHAT and FQNNGV. CDR3 length: 14 amino acids. Trimming removed 0 bases from V and 1 base from J, with 6 bases in between. The sequence derives from a man younger than 40 in good health. Sequencing was performed on naive CD4+ T cells sorted from blood. Subset noted: CD45RA+ positively selected. The V gene is TRBV11-2, the J gene TRBJ1-1; D possibly corresponds to TRBD1 (6 bases). The CDR3 DNA reads as TGTGCCAGCAGCTTAGAGACAGGGAACACTGAAGCTTTCTTT. The encoded protein is CASSLETGNTEAFF. Together with reference TRBV11-2 and TRBJ1-1, the CDR3 gives the full variable domain: EAGVAQSPRYKIIEKRQSVAFWCNPISGHATLYWYQQILGQGPKLLIQFQNNGVVDDSQLPKDRFSAERLKGVDSTLKIQPAKLEDSAVYLCASSLETGNTEAFFGQGTRLTVV.